The sequence of this T cell receptor (beta chain) was determined in a study of blood T cell repertoires in COVID-19. Turning to the study itself: Sample material is recorded as cDNA or gDNA derived from T cells, B-cell-depleted T cells, or PBMCs.

Some clones are missing from TCRdb's copy, which holds only in-frame ones; the method was immunoSEQ multiplex PCR. Among 250,000 to 300,000 clones listed, roughly 89% were seen once. Trimming at V came to 2 bases and at J to 8 bases, leaving 6 bases not matched to a gene. The CDR3 extends over 15 amino acids. The V gene's germline CDR1 is MGHDK and CDR2 SYGVNS. The sequence derives from a woman aged 40 to 55 who had recovered from COVID-19. This sequence joins TRBV25-1 and TRBJ2-1, with 10 bases identical to TRBD2. The specimen was peripheral blood. The CDR3 region is CASSEEGAGGYEQFF. CDR3 sequence (DNA): TGTGCCAGCAGTGAAGAAGGAGCGGGAGGGTATGAGCAGTTCTTC.